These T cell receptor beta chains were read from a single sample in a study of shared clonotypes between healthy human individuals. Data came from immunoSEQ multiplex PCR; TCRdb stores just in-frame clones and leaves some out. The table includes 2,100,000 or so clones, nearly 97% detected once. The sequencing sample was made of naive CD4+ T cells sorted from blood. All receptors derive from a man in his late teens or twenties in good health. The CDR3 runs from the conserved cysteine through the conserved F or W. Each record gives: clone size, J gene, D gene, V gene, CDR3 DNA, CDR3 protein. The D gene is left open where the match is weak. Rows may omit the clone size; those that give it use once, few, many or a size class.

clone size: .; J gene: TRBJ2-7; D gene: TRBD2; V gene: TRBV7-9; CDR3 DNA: TGTGCCAGCAGCTTAGTGCAGCTTGGGGAGGGTTACGAGCAGTACTTC; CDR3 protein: CASSLVQLGEGYEQYF
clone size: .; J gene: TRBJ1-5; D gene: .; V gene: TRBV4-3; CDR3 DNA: TGCGCCAGCAGCCAAGATAGGAGGGTACAGCCCCAGCATTTT; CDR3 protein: CASSQDRRVQPQHF
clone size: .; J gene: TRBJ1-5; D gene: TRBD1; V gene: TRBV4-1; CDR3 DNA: TGCGCCAGCAGCCTTCTACAGGGGGCGGGAAGGCAGCCCCAGCATTTT; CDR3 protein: CASSLLQGAGRQPQHF
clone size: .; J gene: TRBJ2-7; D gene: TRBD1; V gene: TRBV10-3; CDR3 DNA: TGTGCCATCAGTGGGGACAGGGGCTACGAGCAGTACTTC; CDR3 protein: CAISGDRGYEQYF
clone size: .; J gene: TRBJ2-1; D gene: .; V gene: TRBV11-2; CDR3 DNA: TGTGCCAGCAGCTTAGATGGTGGTACCTACAATGAGCAGTTCTTC; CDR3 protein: CASSLDGGTYNEQFF
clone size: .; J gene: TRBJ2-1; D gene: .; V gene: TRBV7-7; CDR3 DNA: TGTGCTAGCAGCTTAAGTAGCGGCTCCTACAATGAGCAGTTCTTC; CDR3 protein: CASSLSSGSYNEQFF
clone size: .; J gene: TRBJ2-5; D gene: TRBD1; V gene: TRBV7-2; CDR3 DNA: TGTGCCAGCAGCTTTCAGACAGGGGTAAAGGAGACCCAGTACTTC; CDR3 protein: CASSFQTGVKETQYF
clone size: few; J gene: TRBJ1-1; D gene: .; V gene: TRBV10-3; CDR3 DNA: TGTGCCACCGCCGGGGTATCAGGCACTGAAGCTTTCTTT; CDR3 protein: CATAGVSGTEAFF
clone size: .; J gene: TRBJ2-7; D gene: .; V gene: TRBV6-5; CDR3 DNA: TGTGCCAGCAGTGCCCGGGGAACCTACGAGCAGTACTTC; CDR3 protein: CASSARGTYEQYF
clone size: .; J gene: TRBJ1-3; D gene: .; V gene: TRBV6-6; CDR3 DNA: TGTGCCAGCAGACAAGGTCAGGGTGGTGGAAACACCATATATTTT; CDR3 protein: CASRQGQGGGNTIYF
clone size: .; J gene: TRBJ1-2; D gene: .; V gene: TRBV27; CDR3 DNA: TGTGCCAGCAGGATCTCTATTGTGGGGGGCGCTGGCTATGGCTACACCTTC; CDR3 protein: CASRISIVGGAGYGYTF
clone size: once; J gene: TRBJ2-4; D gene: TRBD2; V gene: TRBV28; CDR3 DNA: TGTGCCAGCAGCCTAGGGGAGGGCCGAAGAAACATTCAGTACTTC; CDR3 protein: CASSLGEGRRNIQYF
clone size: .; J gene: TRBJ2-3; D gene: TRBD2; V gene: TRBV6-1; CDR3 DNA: TGTGCCAGCAGTGAGATGGGTAGCGGGAGCGCAGATACGCAGTATTTT; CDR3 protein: CASSEMGSGSADTQYF
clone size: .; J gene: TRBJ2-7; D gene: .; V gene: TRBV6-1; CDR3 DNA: TGTGCCAGCAGCGGGACAAGCTACGAGCAGTACTTC; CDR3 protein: CASSGTSYEQYF
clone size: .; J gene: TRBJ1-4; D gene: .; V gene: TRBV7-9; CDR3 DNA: TGTGCCAGCAGCTTGGGGAATTTTGGATCACAGGAAAAACTGTTTTTT; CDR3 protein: CASSLGNFGSQEKLFF
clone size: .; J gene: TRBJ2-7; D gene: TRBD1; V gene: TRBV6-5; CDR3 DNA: TGTGCCAGCAGTTTGGGACAGGCTGGGCCCTACGAGCAGTACTTC; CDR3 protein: CASSLGQAGPYEQYF
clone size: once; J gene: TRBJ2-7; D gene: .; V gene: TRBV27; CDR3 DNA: TGTGCCAGCAGTTTATCGGGCCTAGGCCCTTACGAGCAGTACTTC; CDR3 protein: CASSLSGLGPYEQYF
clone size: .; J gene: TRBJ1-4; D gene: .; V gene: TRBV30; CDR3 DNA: TGTGCCTGTAAACCGGGACAAGGCGCAACTAATGAAAAACTGTTTTTT; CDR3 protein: CACKPGQGATNEKLFF
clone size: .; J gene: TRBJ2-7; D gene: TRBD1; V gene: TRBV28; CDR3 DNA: TGTGCCAGCATCGGACAGGGGGCTTACGAGCAGTACTTC; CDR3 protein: CASIGQGAYEQYF
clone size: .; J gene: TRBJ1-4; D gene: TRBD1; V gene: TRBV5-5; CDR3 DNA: TGTGCCAGCAGCTTGTATGCAGGGGGAAGTGAAAAACTGTTTTTT; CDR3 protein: CASSLYAGGSEKLFF
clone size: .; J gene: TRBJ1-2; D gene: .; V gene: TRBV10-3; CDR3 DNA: TGTGCCATCACCACCGGGACCGGGGGGCCCAACTTCTATGGCTACACCTTC; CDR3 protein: CAITTGTGGPNFYGYTF
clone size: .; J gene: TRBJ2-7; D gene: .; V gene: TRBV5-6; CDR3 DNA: TGTGCCAGCAGCTTAAGATCAGGGAATCAGATCTACGAGCAGTACTTC; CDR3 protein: CASSLRSGNQIYEQYF
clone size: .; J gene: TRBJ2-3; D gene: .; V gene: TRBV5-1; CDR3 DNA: TGCGCCAGCGTCTGGGGCAGGGAATCAGATACGCAGTATTTT; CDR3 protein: CASVWGRESDTQYF
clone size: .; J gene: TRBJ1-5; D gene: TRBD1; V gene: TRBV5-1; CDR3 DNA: TGCGCCAGCAGCTTGGAAGGGGGCTACAATCAGCCCCAGCATTTT; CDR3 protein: CASSLEGGYNQPQHF
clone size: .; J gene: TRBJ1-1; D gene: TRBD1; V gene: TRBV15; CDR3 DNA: TGTGCCACCAGCAGACCCAGACAGGGGCTCGCTTTCTTT; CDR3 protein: CATSRPRQGLAFF
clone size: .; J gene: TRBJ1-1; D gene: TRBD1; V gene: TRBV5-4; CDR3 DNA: TGTGCCAGCACCTATAAGGGACAGACAAACACTGAAGCTTTCTTT; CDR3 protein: CASTYKGQTNTEAFF
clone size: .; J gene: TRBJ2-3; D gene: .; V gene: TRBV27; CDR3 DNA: TGTGCCAGCAGTCCGGGCACAGATACGCAGTATTTT; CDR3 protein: CASSPGTDTQYF
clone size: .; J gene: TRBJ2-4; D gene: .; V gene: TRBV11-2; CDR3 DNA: TGTGCCAGCAGCACCAGTGCTTCCATTCAGTACTTC; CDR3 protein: CASSTSASIQYF
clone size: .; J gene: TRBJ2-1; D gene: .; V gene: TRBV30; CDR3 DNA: TGTGCCTGGAGTGTACAAGCTAGCCCCAGCTCCTACAATGAGCAGTTCTTC; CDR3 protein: CAWSVQASPSSYNEQFF
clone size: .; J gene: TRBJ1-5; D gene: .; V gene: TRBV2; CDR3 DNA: TGTGCCAGCAGTCCCAGGGGAATGGGTCAGCCCCAGCATTTT; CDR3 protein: CASSPRGMGQPQHF
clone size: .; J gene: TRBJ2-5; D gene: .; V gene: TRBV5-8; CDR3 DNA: TGTGCCAGCATCCGGACTTGGGCGCAAGAGACCCAGTACTTC; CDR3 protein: CASIRTWAQETQYF
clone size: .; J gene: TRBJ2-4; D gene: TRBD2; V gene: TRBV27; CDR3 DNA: TGTGCCAGCAGACTATCCGGACAGATAGCGGGAGGGCCCGGAGACATTCAGTACTTC; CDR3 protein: CASRLSGQIAGGPGDIQYF
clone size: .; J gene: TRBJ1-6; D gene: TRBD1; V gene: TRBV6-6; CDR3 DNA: TGTGCCAGCATTACCGGACAGGTTAATTCACCCCTCCACTTT; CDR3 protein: CASITGQVNSPLHF
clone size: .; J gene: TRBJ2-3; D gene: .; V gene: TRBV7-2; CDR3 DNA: TGTGCCAGCAGCTTAGTAGGGTATCTGAGCACAGATACGCAGTATTTT; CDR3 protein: CASSLVGYLSTDTQYF
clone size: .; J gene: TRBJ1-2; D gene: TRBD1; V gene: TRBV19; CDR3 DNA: TGTGCCAGTTCGTCACAGGGGCCGACTAACTATGGCTACACCTTC; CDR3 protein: CASSSQGPTNYGYTF
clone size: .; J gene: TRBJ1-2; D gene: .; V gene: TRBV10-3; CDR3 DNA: TGTGCCATCAGTGAGAGAGGGACCTATGGCTACACCTTC; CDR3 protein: CAISERGTYGYTF
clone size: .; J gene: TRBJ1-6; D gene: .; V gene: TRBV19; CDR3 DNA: TGTGCCAGTAGAGCAGGGCCGAGCTCCTATAATTCACCCCTCCACTTT; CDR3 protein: CASRAGPSSYNSPLHF
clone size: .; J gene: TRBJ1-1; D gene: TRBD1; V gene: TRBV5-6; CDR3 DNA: TGTGCCAGCAGCCAAGGACAGGCCTTCATGAACACTGAAGCTTTCTTT; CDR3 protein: CASSQGQAFMNTEAFF
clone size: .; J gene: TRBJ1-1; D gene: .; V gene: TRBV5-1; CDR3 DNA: TGCGCCAGCAGCCTGATACAGAGTATGAACACTGAAGCTTTCTTT; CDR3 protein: CASSLIQSMNTEAFF
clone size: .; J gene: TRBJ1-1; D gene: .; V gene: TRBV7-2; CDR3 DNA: TGTGCCAGCAGCTTATACACTGAAGCTTTCTTT; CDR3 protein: CASSLYTEAFF
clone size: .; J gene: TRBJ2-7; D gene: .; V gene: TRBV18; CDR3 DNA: TGTGCCAGCTCACCACCCCGGAGGGCGAGCTCCTACGAGCAGTACTTC; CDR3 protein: CASSPPRRASSYEQYF
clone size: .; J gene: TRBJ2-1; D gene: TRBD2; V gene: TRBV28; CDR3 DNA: TGTGCCAGCAGTTTTAGCGGGCGGCTAAGCTACAATGAGCAGTTCTTC; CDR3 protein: CASSFSGRLSYNEQFF
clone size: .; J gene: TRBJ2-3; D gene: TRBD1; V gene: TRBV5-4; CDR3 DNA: TGTGCCAGCAGCTTGGGGGGACAGGGTAGCACAGATACGCAGTATTTT; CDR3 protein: CASSLGGQGSTDTQYF
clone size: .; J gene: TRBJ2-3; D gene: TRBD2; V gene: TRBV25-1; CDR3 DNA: TGTGCCAGCAGCCTACTAGCGGGGGGGTTCACAGATACGCAGTATTTT; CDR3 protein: CASSLLAGGFTDTQYF
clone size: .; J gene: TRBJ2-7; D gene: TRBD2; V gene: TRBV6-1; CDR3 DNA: TGTGCCAGTAGAGGACTAGCGGACTCCTACGAGCAGTACTTC; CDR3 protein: CASRGLADSYEQYF
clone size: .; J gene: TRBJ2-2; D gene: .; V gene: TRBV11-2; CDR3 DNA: TGTGCCAGCAGCCAGTGGGTCGGGGAGCTGTTTTTT; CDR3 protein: CASSQWVGELFF
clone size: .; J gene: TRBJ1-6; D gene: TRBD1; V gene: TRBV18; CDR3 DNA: TGTGCCAGCTCACCACTGGGACAGGGTAATTCACCCCTCCACTTT; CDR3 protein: CASSPLGQGNSPLHF
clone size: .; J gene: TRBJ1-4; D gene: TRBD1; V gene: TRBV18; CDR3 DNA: TGTGCCAGCTCTCGATCCGGGACAGGGGATCGAAAACTGTTTTTT; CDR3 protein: CASSRSGTGDRKLFF
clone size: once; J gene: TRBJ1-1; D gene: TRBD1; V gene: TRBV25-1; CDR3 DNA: TGTGCCAGCAGTGATCCCCGGACAGGGGACACTGAAGCTTTCTTT; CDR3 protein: CASSDPRTGDTEAFF
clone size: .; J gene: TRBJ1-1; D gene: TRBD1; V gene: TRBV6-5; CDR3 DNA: TGTGCCAGCAACAGACAGGGGAACACTGAAGCTTTCTTT; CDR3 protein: CASNRQGNTEAFF
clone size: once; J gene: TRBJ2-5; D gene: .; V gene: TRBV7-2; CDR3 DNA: TGTGCCAGCAGGGTTAGGGAGACCCAGTACTTC; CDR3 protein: CASRVRETQYF
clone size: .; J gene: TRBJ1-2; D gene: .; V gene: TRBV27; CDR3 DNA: TGTGCCAGCAGTTTAAGAGGGAACTATGGCTACACCTTC; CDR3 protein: CASSLRGNYGYTF
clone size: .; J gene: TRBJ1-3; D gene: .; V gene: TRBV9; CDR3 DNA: TGTGCCAGCAGCGTACAGAGCTTTTCTGGAAACACCATATATTTT; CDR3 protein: CASSVQSFSGNTIYF
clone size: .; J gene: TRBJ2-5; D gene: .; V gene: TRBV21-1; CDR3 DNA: TGTGCCAGCGCCTCTGCGGGGGGGCGAGAGACCCAGTACTTC; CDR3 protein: CASASAGGRETQYF
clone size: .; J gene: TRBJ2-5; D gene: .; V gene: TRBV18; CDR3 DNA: TGTGCCAGCAAGGCAGGTGTCGGGGAGACCCAGTACTTC; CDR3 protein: CASKAGVGETQYF
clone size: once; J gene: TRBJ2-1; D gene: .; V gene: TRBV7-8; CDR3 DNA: TGTGCCAGCAGCTTAGTCGGGGGTAGCGGCAATGAGCAGTTCTTC; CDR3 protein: CASSLVGGSGNEQFF
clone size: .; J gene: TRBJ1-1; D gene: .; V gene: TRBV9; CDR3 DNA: TGTGCCAGCAGCGAAACCTCGGGCACTGAAGCTTTCTTT; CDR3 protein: CASSETSGTEAFF
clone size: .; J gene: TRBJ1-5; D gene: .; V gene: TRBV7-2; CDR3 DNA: TGTGCCAGCAGCCCCCGCCGGGCGGGTGTCAATCAGCCCCAGCATTTT; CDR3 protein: CASSPRRAGVNQPQHF
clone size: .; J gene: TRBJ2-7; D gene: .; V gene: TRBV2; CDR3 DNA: TGTGCCAGCGCGTTTGGGATTGGTGTCGGCGAGCAGTACTTC; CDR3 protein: CASAFGIGVGEQYF